This section outlines one TCR beta chain sequence together with its context. This specimen belongs to a study of shared clonotypes between healthy human individuals. From CD4+ cells came CD45RA+ naive and CD45RA-negative memory subsets. The V and J ends lost 1 base and 8 bases respectively, with 6 bases between them. In germline, CDR1 is SSHAT, CDR2 FNYEAQ (reference sequence). The CDR3 contains 12 residues. Replicate sorted-subset PCRs were loaded with 150 to 250 ng DNA, 30,000 to 35,000 T cell genomes. The protocol was immunoSEQ multiplex PCR, while the TCRdb copy is restricted to in-frame clones and leaves out a portion. Of 600,000 to 750,000 clones detected, 55% to 75% appear once; the ten largest clones hold around 2%.

The chain recombines TRBV7-7 with TRBJ2-4, with D uncertain. This clonotype originated in a woman aged 25 to 39 in good health. Sequenced: memory CD4+ T cells sorted from blood. As to subset: CD45RA-negative fraction. The CDR3 here is CASSLGAYIQYF. CDR3 DNA: TGTGCCAGCAGCTTAGGTGCATACATTCAGTACTTC.